This T cell receptor beta chain was identified in a study of control samples from healthy donors and cancer patients. This CDR3 region has 12 residues. The ends were cut back, 4 bases at V and 5 bases at J, with 10 bases in the middle. Germline V gene lookup returns CDR1 SGHNT and CDR2 YYREEE (reference sequence). Clones were read by immunoSEQ multiplex PCR, and TCRdb kept only the in-frame ones, dropping some. There are some 150,000 clones in the sample; nearly 96% occur only once, and 0.85% to 1.3% lies in the top ten. The sequence derives from a woman aged 25 to 39 in good health. The sequenced sample consisted of blood. The V gene is TRBV5-4, the J gene TRBJ2-7; the D is unclear. DNA of the CDR3: TGTGCCAGCAGCCTCCCTAGTAACGAGCAGTACTTC. Translated, it gives CASSLPSNEQYF.